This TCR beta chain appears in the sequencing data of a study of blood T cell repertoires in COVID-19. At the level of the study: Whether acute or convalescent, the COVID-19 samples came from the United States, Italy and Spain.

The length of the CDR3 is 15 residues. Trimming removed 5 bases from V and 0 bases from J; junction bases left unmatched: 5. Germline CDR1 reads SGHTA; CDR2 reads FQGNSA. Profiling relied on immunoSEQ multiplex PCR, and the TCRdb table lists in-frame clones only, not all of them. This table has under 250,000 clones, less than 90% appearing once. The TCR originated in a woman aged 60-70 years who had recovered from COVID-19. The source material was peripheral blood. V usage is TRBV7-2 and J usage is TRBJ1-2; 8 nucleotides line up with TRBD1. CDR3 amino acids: CASSPLDRANYGYTF. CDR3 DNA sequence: TGTGCCAGCAGCCCCCTGGACAGGGCTAACTATGGCTACACCTTC. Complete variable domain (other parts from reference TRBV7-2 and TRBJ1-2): GAGVSQSPSNKVTEKGKDVELRCDPISGHTALYWYRQSLGQGLEFLIYFQGNSAPDKSGLPSDRFSAERTGGSVSTLTIQRTQQEDSAVYLCASSPLDRANYGYTFGSGTRLTVV.